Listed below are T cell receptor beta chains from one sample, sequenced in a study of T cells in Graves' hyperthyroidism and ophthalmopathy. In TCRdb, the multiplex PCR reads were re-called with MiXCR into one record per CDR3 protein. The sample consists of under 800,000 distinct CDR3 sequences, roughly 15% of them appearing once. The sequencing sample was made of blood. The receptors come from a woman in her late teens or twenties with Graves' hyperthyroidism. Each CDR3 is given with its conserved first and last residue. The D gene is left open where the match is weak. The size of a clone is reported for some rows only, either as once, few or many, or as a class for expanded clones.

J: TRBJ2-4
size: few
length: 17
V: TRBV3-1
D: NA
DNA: TGTGCCAGCAGCCCCTCCGGCGAGGGCCCCGTCGATAACATTCAGTACTTC
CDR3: CASSPSGEGPVDNIQYF

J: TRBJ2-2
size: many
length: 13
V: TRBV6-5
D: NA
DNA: TGTGCCAGCGGGTTACACGACACCGGGGAGCTGTTTTTT
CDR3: CASGLHDTGELFF

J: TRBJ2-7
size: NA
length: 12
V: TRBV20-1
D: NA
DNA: TGCAGTGCTAGCGGACTCACCTACGAGCAGTACTTC
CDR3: CSASGLTYEQYF

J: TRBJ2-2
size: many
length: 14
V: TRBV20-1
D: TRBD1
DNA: TGCAGTGCTAGGCAGACAGGGCCGACCGGGGAGCTGTTTTTT
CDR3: CSARQTGPTGELFF

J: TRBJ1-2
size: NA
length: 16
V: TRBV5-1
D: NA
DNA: TGCGCCAGCAGCTCACTACAAAGCAGGGGAATCGACGGCTACACCTTC
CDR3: CASSSLQSRGIDGYTF

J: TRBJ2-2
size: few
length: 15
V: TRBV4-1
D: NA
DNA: TGCGCCAGCAGCCAACAGGAACTTAACACCGGGGAGCTGTTTTTT
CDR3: CASSQQELNTGELFF

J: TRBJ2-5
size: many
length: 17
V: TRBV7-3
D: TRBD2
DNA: TGTGCCAGCAGCTCCCAACCTGCGGGAGGGCCGGGGGAGACCCAGTACTTC
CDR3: CASSSQPAGGPGETQYF

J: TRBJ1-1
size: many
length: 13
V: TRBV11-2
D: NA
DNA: TGTGCCAGCGAAAGGACAGTGAACACTGAAGCTTTCTTT
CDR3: CASERTVNTEAFF

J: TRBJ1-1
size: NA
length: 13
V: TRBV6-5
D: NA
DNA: TGTGCCAGCAGTGCACATAACTACGAAGAAGCTTTCTTT
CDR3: CASSAHNYEEAFF

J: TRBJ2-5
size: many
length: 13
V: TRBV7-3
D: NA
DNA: TGTGCCAGCAGCATACAGGGCCAGGAGACCCAGTACTTC
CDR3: CASSIQGQETQYF

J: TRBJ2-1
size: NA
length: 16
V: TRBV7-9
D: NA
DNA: TGTGCCAGCAGGGCTTCGGCGGGACTTTCCTACAATGAGCAGTTCTTC
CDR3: CASRASAGLSYNEQFF

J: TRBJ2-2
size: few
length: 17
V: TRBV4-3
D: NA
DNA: TGCGCCAGCAGCCCGGGAAGGCTGGGGACATACACCGGGGAGCTGTTTTTT
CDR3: CASSPGRLGTYTGELFF

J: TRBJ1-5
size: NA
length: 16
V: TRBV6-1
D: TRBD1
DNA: TGTGCCAGCAGTCCGACGACAGGGGGCGTCAATCAGCCCCAGCATTTT
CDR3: CASSPTTGGVNQPQHF

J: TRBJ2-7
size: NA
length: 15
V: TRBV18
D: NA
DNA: TGTGCCAGCTCACCGACCGGGGCCCCCCTCTACGAGCAGTACTTC
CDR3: CASSPTGAPLYEQYF

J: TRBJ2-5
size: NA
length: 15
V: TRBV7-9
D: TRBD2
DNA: TGTGCCAGCAGCGCAACGGTAGCGGGAGGAGTGACCCAGTACTTC
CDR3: CASSATVAGGVTQYF

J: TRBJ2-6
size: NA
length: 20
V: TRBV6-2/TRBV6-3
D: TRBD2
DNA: TGTGCCAGCAGTTACTCGGCGAGGCTTGCGGGAGCTGCTGGGGCCAACGTCCTGACTTTC
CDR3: CASSYSARLAGAAGANVLTF

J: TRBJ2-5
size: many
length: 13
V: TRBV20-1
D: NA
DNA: TGCAGTGCTAGGACCCTAGCGTGGGAGACCCAGTACTTC
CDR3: CSARTLAWETQYF

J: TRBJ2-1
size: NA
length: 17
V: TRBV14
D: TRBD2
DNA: TGTGCCAGCAGCCAAGATCGGGTTGGGACTAGCGCTAATGAGCAGTTCTTC
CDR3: CASSQDRVGTSANEQFF

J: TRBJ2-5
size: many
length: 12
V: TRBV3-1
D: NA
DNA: TGTGCCAGCAGCTGGGGTGAGGAGACCCAGTACTTC
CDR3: CASSWGEETQYF

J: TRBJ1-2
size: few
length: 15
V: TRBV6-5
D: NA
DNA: TGTGCCAGCAGTTATTCCGACAGGCCGGGGTATGGCTACACCTTC
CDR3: CASSYSDRPGYGYTF

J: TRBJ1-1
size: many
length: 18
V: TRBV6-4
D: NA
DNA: TGTGCCAGCAGTCCCCTCTGGACGCTAACTATAAAGAACACTGAAGCTTTCTTT
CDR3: CASSPLWTLTIKNTEAFF

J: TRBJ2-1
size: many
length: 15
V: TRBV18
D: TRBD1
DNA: TGTGCCAGCTCACCGGACAGGGGCAACTACAATGAGCAGTTCTTC
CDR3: CASSPDRGNYNEQFF

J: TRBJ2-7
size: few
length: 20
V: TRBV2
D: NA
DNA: TGTGCCAGCAGTGTACGGTCTAGTTTGTCAACCCACGTTAGATTCTACGAGCAGTACTTC
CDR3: CASSVRSSLSTHVRFYEQYF

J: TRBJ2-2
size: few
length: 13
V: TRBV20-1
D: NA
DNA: TGCAGTGTCCCAACTCAGAACACCGGGGAGCTGTTTTTT
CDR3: CSVPTQNTGELFF

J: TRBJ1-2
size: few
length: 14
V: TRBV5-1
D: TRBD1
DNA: TGCGCCAGCACCCCGGACAGGGACACCTATGGCTACACCTTC
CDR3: CASTPDRDTYGYTF

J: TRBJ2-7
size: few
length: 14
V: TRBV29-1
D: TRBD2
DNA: TGCAGCGTGTTCGGGACTAGCGGGACCTACGAGCAGTACTTC
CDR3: CSVFGTSGTYEQYF

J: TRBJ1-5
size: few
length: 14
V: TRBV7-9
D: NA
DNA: TGTGCCAGCAGCTCCTTGGGTCTTAATCAGCCCCAGCATTTT
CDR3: CASSSLGLNQPQHF